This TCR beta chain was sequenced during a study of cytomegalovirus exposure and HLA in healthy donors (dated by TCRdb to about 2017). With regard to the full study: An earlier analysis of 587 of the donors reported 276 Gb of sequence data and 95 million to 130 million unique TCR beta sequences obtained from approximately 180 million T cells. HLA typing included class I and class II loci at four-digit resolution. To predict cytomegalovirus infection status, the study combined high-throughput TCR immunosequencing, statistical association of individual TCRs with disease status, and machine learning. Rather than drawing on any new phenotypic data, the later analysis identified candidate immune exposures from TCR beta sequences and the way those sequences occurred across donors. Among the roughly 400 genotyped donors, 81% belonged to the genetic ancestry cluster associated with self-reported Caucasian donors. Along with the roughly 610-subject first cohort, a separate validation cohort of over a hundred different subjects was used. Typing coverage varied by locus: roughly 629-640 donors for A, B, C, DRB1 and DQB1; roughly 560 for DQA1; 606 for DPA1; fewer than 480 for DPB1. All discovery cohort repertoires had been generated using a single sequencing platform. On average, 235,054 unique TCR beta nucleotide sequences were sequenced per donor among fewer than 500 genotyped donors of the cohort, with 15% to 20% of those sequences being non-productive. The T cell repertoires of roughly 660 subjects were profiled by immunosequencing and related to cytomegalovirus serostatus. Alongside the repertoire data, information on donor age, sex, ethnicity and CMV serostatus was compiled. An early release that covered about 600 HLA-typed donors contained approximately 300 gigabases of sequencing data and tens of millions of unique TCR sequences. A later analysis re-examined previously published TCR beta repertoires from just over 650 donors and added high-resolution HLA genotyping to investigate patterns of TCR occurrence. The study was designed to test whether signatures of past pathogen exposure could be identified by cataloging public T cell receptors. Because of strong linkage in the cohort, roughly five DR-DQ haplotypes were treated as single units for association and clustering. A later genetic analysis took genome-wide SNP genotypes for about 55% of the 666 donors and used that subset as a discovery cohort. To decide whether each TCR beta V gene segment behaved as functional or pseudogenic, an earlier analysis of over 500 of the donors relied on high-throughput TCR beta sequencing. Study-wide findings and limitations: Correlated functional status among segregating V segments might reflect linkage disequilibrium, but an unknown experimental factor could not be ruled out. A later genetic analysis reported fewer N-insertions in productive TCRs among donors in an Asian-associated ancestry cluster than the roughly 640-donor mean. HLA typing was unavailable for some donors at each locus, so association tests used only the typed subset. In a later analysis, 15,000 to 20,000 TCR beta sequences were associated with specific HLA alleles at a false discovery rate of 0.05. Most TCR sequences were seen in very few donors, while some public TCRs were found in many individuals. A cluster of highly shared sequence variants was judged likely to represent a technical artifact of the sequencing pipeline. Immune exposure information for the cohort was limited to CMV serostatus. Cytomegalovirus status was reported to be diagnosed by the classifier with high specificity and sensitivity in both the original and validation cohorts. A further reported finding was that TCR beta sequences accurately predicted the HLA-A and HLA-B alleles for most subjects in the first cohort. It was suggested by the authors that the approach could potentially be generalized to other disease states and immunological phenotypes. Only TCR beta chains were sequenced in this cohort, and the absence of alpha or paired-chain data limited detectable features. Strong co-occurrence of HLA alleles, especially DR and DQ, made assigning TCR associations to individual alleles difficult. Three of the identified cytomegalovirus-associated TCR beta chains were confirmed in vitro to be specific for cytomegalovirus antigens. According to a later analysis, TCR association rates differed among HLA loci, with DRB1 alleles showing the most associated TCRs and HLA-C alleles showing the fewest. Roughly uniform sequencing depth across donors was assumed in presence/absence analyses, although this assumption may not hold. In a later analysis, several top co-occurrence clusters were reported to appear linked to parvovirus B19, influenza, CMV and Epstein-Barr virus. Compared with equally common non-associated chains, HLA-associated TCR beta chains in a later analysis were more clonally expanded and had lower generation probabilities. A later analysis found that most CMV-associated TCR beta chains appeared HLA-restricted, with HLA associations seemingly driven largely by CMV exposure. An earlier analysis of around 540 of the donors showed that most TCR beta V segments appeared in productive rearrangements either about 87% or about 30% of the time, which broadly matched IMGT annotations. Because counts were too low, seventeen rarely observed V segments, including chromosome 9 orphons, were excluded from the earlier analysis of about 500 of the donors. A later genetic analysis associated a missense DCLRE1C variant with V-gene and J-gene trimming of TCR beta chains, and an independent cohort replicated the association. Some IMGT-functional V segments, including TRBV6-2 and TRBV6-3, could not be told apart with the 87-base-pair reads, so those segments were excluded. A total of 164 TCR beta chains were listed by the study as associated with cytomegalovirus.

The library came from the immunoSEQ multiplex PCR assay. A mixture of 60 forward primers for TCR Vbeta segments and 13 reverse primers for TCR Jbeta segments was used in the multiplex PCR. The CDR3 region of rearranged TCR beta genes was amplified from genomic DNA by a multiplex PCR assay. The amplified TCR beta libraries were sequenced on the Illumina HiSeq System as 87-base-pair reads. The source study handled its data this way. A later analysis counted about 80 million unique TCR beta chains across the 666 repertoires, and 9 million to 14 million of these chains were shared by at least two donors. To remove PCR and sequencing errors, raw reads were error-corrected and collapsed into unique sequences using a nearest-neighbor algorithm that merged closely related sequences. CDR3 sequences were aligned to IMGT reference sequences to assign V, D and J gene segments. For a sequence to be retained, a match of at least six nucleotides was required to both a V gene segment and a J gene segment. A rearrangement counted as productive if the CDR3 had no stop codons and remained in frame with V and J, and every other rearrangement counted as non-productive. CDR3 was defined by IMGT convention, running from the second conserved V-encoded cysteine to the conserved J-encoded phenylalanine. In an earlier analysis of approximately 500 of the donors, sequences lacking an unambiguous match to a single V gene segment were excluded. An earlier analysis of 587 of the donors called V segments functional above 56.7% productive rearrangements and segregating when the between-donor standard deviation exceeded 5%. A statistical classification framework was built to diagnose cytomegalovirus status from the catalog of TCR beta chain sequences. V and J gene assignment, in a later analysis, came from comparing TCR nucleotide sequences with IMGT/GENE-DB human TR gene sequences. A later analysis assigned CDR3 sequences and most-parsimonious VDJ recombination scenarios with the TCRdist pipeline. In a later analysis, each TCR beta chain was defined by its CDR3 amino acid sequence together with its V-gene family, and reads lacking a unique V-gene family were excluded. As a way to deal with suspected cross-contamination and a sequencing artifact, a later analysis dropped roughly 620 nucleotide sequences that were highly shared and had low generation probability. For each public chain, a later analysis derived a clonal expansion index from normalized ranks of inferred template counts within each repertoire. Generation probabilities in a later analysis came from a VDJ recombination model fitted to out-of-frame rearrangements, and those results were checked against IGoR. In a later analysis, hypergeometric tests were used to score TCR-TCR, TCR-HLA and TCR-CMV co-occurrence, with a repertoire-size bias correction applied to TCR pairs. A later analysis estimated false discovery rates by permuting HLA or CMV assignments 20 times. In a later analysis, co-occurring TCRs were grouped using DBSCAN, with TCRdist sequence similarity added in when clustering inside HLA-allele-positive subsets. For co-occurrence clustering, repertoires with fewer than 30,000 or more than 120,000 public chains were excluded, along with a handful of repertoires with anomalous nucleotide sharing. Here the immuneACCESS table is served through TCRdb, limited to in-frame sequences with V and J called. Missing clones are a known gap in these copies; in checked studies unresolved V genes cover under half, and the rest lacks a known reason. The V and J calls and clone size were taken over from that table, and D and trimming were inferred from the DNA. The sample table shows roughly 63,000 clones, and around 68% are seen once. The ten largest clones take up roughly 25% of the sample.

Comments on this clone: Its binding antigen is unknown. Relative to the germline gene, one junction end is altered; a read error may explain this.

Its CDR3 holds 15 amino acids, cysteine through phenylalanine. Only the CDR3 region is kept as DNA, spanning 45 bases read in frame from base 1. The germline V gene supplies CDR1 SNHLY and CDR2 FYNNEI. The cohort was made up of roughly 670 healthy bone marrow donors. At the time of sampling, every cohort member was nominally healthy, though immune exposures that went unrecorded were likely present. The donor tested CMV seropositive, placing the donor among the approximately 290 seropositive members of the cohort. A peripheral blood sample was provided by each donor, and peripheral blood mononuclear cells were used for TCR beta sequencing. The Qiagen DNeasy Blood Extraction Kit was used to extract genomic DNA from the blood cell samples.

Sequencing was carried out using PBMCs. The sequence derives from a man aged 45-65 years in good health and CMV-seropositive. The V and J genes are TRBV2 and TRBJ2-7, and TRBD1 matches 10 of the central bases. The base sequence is TGTGCCAGCAGCGAAGCGGACAGGGGGAGGGCCGAGCAGTACTTC. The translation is CASSEADRGRAEQYF. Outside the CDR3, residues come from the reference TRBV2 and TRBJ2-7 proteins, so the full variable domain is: EPEVTQTPSHQVTQMGQEVILRCVPISNHLYFYWYRQILGQKVEFLVSFYNNEISEKSEIFDDQFSVERPDGSNFTLKIRSTKLEDSAMYFCASSEADRGRAEQYFGPGTRLTVT.